The sequence of this T cell receptor (beta chain) was determined in a study of CD8 T cells in Susac syndrome. In the study overall: Among the sequenced Susac syndrome patients, five or six had active disease while eight or nine were in remission. Blood was drawn from Susac syndrome patients while they were therapy-naive, on corticosteroids, or on intravenous immunoglobulin alone. The study's findings and limits: Clonal expansion of Susac CD8+ cells peaked in TEMRA cells, and it also peaked in active patients.

The RNA input was roughly 0.5 to 1 ug, and it was reverse transcribed with random hexamers. The authors amplified TCR beta CDR3 across 54 Vbeta and 13 Jbeta using immunoSEQ multiplex PCR. TCRdb ran MiXCR on the immunoSEQ multiplex PCR reads and lists one entry per CDR3 protein. The sample gives under 110,000 distinct CDR3 sequences, approximately 95% of which show up once; around 0.38% is in the top ten. The CDR3 is 14 amino acids. Notes on this clonotype: As yet, its antigen is unknown.

J is TRBJ1-6 and V is TRBV21-1; TRBD1 reflects the table's D call only, with no check against the DNA. TRBV21-1 has pseudogene status. Sequenced: CD8+ T cells from PBMCs. The receptor was derived from a human donor with Susac syndrome. The CDR3 coding sequence is TGTGCCAGCTTGGACAGGGCGGATAATTCACCCCTCCACTTT. Amino acid sequence: CASLDRADNSPLHF.